This T cell receptor beta chain was captured in a study of T cell repertoires in cytomegalovirus infection. As for the study in general: Matching HLA type, along with CMV infection, was indicated by public TCR beta signatures.

The V end was cut by 2 bases, the J end by 10 bases, with 21 bases between. The germline CDR1 and CDR2 sequences are LGHNA and YNFKEQ. This CDR3 is 16 amino acids long. MiXCR, applied by TCRdb to the reads, yields one record per CDR3 protein. This table holds 450,000 to 650,000 distinct CDR3 sequences, 40% found once. The study's findings and limits: Identification of carriers of CMV plus the relevant HLA was performed using cumulative public TCR beta family frequency.

As to this clonotype: Its antigen is unknown.

The chain is built from TRBV4-2 and TRBJ2-1; D remains ambiguous. This specimen was cultured PBMCs, taken from culture after CMV antigen stimulation. This TCR came from a human donor in good health (CMV status not recorded). Some clones in this sample may be carry-over from other donors' samples. The CDR3 DNA reads TGTGCCAGCAGCCAAAATACTATCCCCTCTATGAGCGAGCAGTTCTTC. Its translation is CASSQNTIPSMSEQFF.